This T cell receptor beta chain came from a study of early T cells in non-severe SARS-CoV-2 infection. General observations from the study: The matching step, a VDJdb search, favored anti-spike CD8 responses and missed private and CD4 specificities.

This clonotype appeared many times. Its antigen is unknown. Each cDNA molecule carried a unique molecular identifier. One entry per CDR3 protein results from TCRdb running MiXCR on the 5' RACE reads. The repertoire holds about 18,000 distinct CDR3 sequences, with approximately 6.2% as singletons. In germline, CDR1 is LGHNT, CDR2 FRNRAP. The V end was cut by 2 bases, the J end by 2 bases, with 9 bases between. The CDR3 contains 15 residues. The chain combines TRBV12-5 with TRBJ2-2; D is unclear. The receptor was isolated from an adult who was a healthcare worker with PCR-confirmed SARS-CoV-2 infection or an uninfected control (not recorded which). What was sequenced was whole blood. Written as DNA, the CDR3 is TGTGCTAGTGGTTTGTCAGGCCACAACACCGGGGAGCTGTTTTTT. It encodes CASGLSGHNTGELFF.